The T cell receptor (beta chain) under discussion was sequenced for a study of CXCR3-negative and CXCR3-positive naive CD8 T cells. Study-level points and caveats: Memory CD8+ T cell repertoires were far less diverse than both naive subsets. TRBV-TRBJ usage matched between naive CXCR3-negative and CXCR3-positive cells but not between memory cells. Expression of CXCR3 was partially reduced after cryopreservation, and fresh PBMCs were used in most assays. Hydrophobicity was higher for TRB CDR3s found in CXCR3-positive naive cells than in CXCR3-negative naive cells.

Germline CDR1 is SGHVS and CDR2 is FQNEAQ. The CDR3 length is 14 residues. As for this clonotype: Antigen specificity is unknown.

Carrying UMI labels, the TRB cDNA libraries were prepared through 5' RACE. From the 5' RACE reads, TCRdb lists one entry per CDR3 protein and no DNA. In all, the sample yields 55,000 to 70,000 distinct CDR3 sequences. The sorting of each CD8+ T cell subset was done in triplicate, at some 270,000 cells each. This TCR was sampled from a human donor in good health. Some clones in this sample may be carry-over from other donors' samples. The chain is built from TRBV7-8 and TRBJ2-4. The sample comprised naive CXCR3+ CD8+ T cells from blood. Subset given: CD45RO-CCR7+CD27+CD95- naive CD8+ T cells expressing CXCR3 (TNR3+). This chain's CDR3 is CASSLDLAKNIQYF.